This T cell receptor beta chain was documented in a study of blood T cells in healthy people across ages. A J-beta primer mix and a sample-barcoded 5' primer were used in a second PCR of roughly 7 to 12 cycles. TCRdb reprocessed the 5' RACE reads with MiXCR, giving one entry per CDR3 protein. Counted here are over 1,500,000 distinct CDR3 sequences, around half occurring once; the ten biggest clones make up 2% to 2.5%. Between the trimmed V and J ends, which lost 1 base and 3 bases, there was a span of 8 bases. Germline values: CDR1 LNHDA, CDR2 SQIVND (reference sequence). The CDR3 covers 14 residues.

The receptor was derived from a woman aged 35 to 49 in good health. The rearrangement uses TRBV19 and TRBJ2-3; the D gene is possibly TRBD2 (6 bases). Material: blood. The CDR3 DNA sequence: TGTGCCAGTAGTATAGCTAGCGAAACAGATACGCAGTATTTT. Amino acid sequence: CASSIASETDTQYF.